The 30 T cell receptor beta chains given below trace back to one sample, sequenced in a study of cytomegalovirus exposure and HLA in healthy donors. 60 Vbeta and 13 Jbeta primers were used in PCR. Produced via immunoSEQ multiplex PCR; TCRdb's table is partial and in-frame only. The sample has more than 70,000 clones; around 80% are singletons. The sequencing sample was made of PBMCs. Every receptor here comes from a man in his thirties or forties in good health and CMV-seropositive.

This sequence joins TRBV7-9 and TRBJ2-1; the match to TRBD2 covers 8 bases. The CDR3 sequence is 18 residues long. Germline loops: CDR1 SEHNR, CDR2 FQNEAQ (reference sequence). The V segment lost 7 bases and the J segment 4 bases; nucleotides outside the gene matches: 18. The CDR3 region is CASTKRGDGTRGYNEQFF. CDR3 bases: TGTGCCAGCACCAAAAGGGGTGACGGGACTAGGGGATACAATGAGCAGTTCTTC.

A few counts support this clone. V is TRBV6-1 and J is TRBJ2-7, with D perhaps matching TRBD2 (5 bases). The germline CDR1 and CDR2 sequences are MNHNS and SASEGT. The CDR3 contains 15 residues. Trimming stripped 6 bases from V and 4 bases from J, with 19 bases between. The CDR3 sequence: CASRVSARAIYEQYF. CDR3 coding DNA: TGTGCCAGCAGGGTTAGCGCCCGAGCAATATACGAGCAGTACTTC.

The chain recombines TRBV11-2 with TRBJ1-1; D perhaps matches TRBD1 (6 bases). The CDR3 is 14 amino acids. CDR1 and CDR2 from the germline V gene are SGHAT and FQNNGV. Between the trimmed V and J ends, which lost 8 bases and 4 bases, there was a span of 17 bases. In nucleotides, the CDR3 is TGTGCCAGCGCGTATACAGGGTGGGTCACTGAAGCTTTCTTT. This sequence encodes CASAYTGWVTEAFF.

V usage is TRBV6-1 and J usage is TRBJ2-7, with TRBD2 as a possible D gene (6 bases). CDR1 is MNHNS, CDR2 SASEGT, per germline. CDR3 length equals 20 residues. Trimming left V 2 bases short and J 0 bases short, with 26 bases between. CDR3 nucleotide sequence: TGTGCCAGCAGTGAACTAGGAGGGACCATTACCCTCACTAGCTCCTACGAGCAGTACTTC. Amino acid sequence: CASSELGGTITLTSSYEQYF.

V is TRBV7-2 and J is TRBJ2-5; 8 bases are a match to TRBD2. The junction had 6 bases not matched to a gene; V was cut back by 5 bases and J by 7 bases. The CDR3 is 13 amino acids. Germline assignment: CDR1 SGHTA and CDR2 FQGNSA. CDR3 DNA sequence: TGTGCCAGCAGCGGGAACGGGGGGGGGACCCAGTACTTC. It codes for CASSGNGGGTQYF. Full variable domain (rest looked up from reference TRBV7-2 and TRBJ2-5): GAGVSQSPSNKVTEKGKDVELRCDPISGHTALYWYRQSLGQGLEFLIYFQGNSAPDKSGLPSDRFSAERTGGSVSTLTIQRTQQEDSAVYLCASSGNGGGTQYFGPGTRLLVL.

V usage is TRBV11-3 and J usage is TRBJ2-3; 7 bases agree with TRBD1. Trimming took 4 bases from V and 12 from J; bases not matched to a gene: 7. In germline, CDR1 is SGHNT, CDR2 YENEEA. The CDR3 runs 12 residues. The CDR3 nucleotides read TGTGCCAGCAGCTCTGACAGGGAATTTCAGTATTTT. Translation: CASSSDREFQYF.

This chain links TRBV7-3 with TRBJ2-1; 9 bases are shared with TRBD1. From germline, CDR1 is SGHTA and CDR2 FQGTGA. This CDR3 has 15 residues. J was trimmed by 7 bases and V by 6 bases; bases with no gene match: 10. CDR3 sequence: CASRKQGAPTNEQFF. The CDR3 DNA reads TGTGCCAGCAGGAAACAGGGGGCTCCGACAAATGAGCAGTTCTTC. The whole variable domain, filled in from reference TRBV7-3 and TRBJ2-1, reads GAGVSQTPSNKVTEKGKYVELRCDPISGHTALYWYRQSLGQGPEFLIYFQGTGAADDSGLPNDRFFAVRPEGSVSTLKIQRTERGDSAVYLCASRKQGAPTNEQFFGPGTRLTVL.

This clone was seen a few times. The genes are TRBV15 and TRBJ1-2, with D perhaps TRBD1 (5 bases). The CDR3 runs 18 residues. Trimming took off 0 bases at V and 2 bases at J, with 19 bases between the two ends. The V gene's germline CDR1 is LNHNV and CDR2 YYDKDF (reference sequence). The CDR3 DNA follows: TGTGCCACCAGCAGAGACCCCGCTCACAAGGGGCGGAACTATGGCTACACCTTC. Encoded protein: CATSRDPAHKGRNYGYTF.

CDR3 coding DNA: TGCGCCAGCAGCCGGAGCCCCCGGGACTTCAGCACAGATACGCAGTATTTT. Translated, it gives CASSRSPRDFSTDTQYF. J is TRBJ2-3 and V is TRBV4-1; D perhaps matches TRBD2 (6 bases). Germline-derived CDR1 and CDR2 are MGHRA and YSYEKL. Trimming took off 4 bases at V and 0 bases at J, with 17 bases between the two ends. The CDR3 is 17 residues long.

This chain joins TRBV4-1 and TRBJ2-2; the D gene is possibly TRBD2 (5 bases). Germline values: CDR1 MGHRA, CDR2 YSYEKL. V was shortened by 4 bases and J by 8 bases, with 14 bases between the two germline ends. The CDR3 has 14 amino acids. The DNA for the CDR3 is TGCGCCAGCAGCCCCCCACAGCTAGCTGGGGAGCTGTTTTTT. Translated: CASSPPQLAGELFF.

This rearrangement joins TRBV23-1 to TRBJ2-1, with unresolved D. TRBV23-1 is classed as an ORF, of uncertain function. V was clipped by 2 bases and J by 0 bases, with 5 bases between them. The CDR3 totals 14 residues. This chain's CDR3 is CASSQASSYNEQFF. As DNA, the CDR3 is TGCGCCAGCAGTCAAGCGAGCTCCTACAATGAGCAGTTCTTC.

This clone was observed a few times. The chain is built from TRBV7-9 and TRBJ1-5, with unresolved D. Germline V lookup: CDR1 SEHNR, CDR2 FQNEAQ (reference sequence). The length of the CDR3 is 14 residues. V dropped 1 base and J dropped 5 bases, with 9 bases sitting between them. CDR3 sequence: CASSLEGAYQPQHF. The CDR3 nucleotides read TGTGCCAGCAGCTTAGAGGGAGCATATCAGCCCCAGCATTTT.

The chain uses TRBV6-5 and TRBJ2-7; 9 nucleotides line up with TRBD1. V dropped 6 bases and J dropped 4; count of bases not matched to a gene: 10. The CDR3 consists of 15 residues. The germline gives CDR1 MNHEY, CDR2 SVGAGI. CDR3 protein: CASRIDRGSQYEQYF. DNA for the CDR3: TGTGCCAGCAGGATCGACAGGGGGAGTCAGTACGAGCAGTACTTC.

In its sample, this clone was seen once. The V and J genes are TRBV7-3 and TRBJ1-1; D is undetermined. CDR3 size: 13 residues. Germline V gene sequence: CDR1 SGHTA, CDR2 FQGTGA. V lost 4 bases, J lost 6 bases, and 12 bases lay in between. In nucleotides, the CDR3 is TGTGCCAGCAGCTCCGCTGACGGGGCTGAAGCTTTCTTT. Amino acids: CASSSADGAEAFF.

The chain carries TRBV5-4 and TRBJ2-2; 13 bases are a match to TRBD2. The CDR3 covers 18 residues. The V and J ends lost 3 bases and 0 bases, in that order; junction bases with no gene match: 5. In germline, CDR1 is SGHNT, CDR2 YYREEE (reference sequence). The CDR3 loop reads CASSSGLAGPSNTGELFF. DNA of the CDR3: TGTGCCAGCAGCTCGGGACTAGCGGGACCTTCGAACACCGGGGAGCTGTTTTTT.

CDR3 coding DNA: TGTGCCAGCAGCTCGGACAGGACTCCCTACAATGAGCAGTTCTTC. This codes for CASSSDRTPYNEQFF. The rearrangement links TRBV7-8 to TRBJ2-1; the match to TRBD1 covers 7 bases. V shed 4 bases, J shed 2 bases, and the junction held 5 bases outside the gene matches. The germline gives CDR1 SGHVS, CDR2 FQNEAQ. The length of the CDR3 is 15 residues.

The chain has TRBV5-1 and TRBJ1-2; TRBD1 matches 8 bases. CDR1 is SGHRS, CDR2 YFSETQ, per germline. Unmatched junction bases numbered 9, after V lost 4 bases and J lost 7 bases. The CDR3 is 14 amino acids. CDR3 in DNA: TGCGCCAGCAGCCAGACAGGGGTAGTGGGTGGCTACACCTTC. This encodes CASSQTGVVGGYTF.

J is TRBJ1-2 and V is TRBV5-4; D may be TRBD1 (5 bases). Trimming took 0 bases from V and 0 from J, leaving 9 bases between them. In germline, CDR1 is SGHNT, CDR2 YYREEE (reference sequence). This CDR3 has 15 residues. In nucleotides, the CDR3 is TGTGCCAGCAGCTTGGAGGGGCCCCCTAACTATGGCTACACCTTC. Translated, it gives CASSLEGPPNYGYTF.

The chain links TRBV28 to TRBJ2-7; 13 bases are shared with TRBD2. CDR3 length: 14 residues. Unmatched junction bases numbered 4, after V lost 7 bases and J lost 4 bases. The germline V gene has CDR1 MDHEN and CDR2 SYDVKM. CDR3 region: CASTSGLAGYEQYF. Here the CDR3 DNA reads TGTGCCAGCACTTCGGGACTAGCGGGGTACGAGCAGTACTTC.

The chain recombines TRBV27 with TRBJ2-7; D is possibly TRBD2 (6 bases). The CDR3 has 18 amino acids. CDR1 is MNHEY, CDR2 SMNVEV, per germline (reference sequence). Trimming took off 1 base at V and 5 bases at J, with 24 bases between the two ends. CDR3 amino acids: CASSLLNNLGGIGNEQYF. CDR3 DNA: TGTGCCAGCAGTTTATTGAACAACCTAGGAGGGATCGGAAACGAGCAGTACTTC.

CDR3 loop: CASSDGLAGNYEQYV. The CDR3 nucleotides read TGTGCCAGCAGTGATGGACTAGCGGGGAACTACGAGCAGTACGTC. This chain links TRBV2 with TRBJ2-7; 12 nucleotides line up with TRBD2. CDR1 and CDR2 (germline): SNHLY, FYNNEI. The CDR3 is 15 residues long. Trimming at V came to 3 bases and at J to 3 bases, leaving 3 bases not matched to a gene.

This clone came up a few times. V usage is TRBV29-1 and J usage is TRBJ2-1, with a tentative D call TRBD1 (6 bases). The CDR3 covers 12 residues. V gave up 7 bases and J gave up 9 bases, with 16 bases separating them. CDR1 is SQVTM, CDR2 ANQGSEA, per germline. This chain's CDR3 is CSGRKGQVEQFF. The CDR3 DNA is TGCAGCGGGAGAAAGGGACAAGTTGAGCAGTTCTTC.

The chain has TRBV11-2 and TRBJ2-2; 7 bases are shared with TRBD1. The CDR3 is 16 amino acids. The V and J ends lost 2 bases and 1 base, in that order; junction bases with no gene match: 4. CDR1 is SGHAT and CDR2 is FQNNGV in the germline V gene. The CDR3 here is CASSLWRTGNTGELFF. In nucleotides, the CDR3 is TGTGCCAGCAGCTTATGGCGGACAGGGAACACCGGGGAGCTGTTTTTT.

This chain connects TRBV7-9 to TRBJ2-2, with 10 bases identical to TRBD2. CDR3 size: 17 residues. Germline lookup yields CDR1 SEHNR and CDR2 FQNEAQ (reference sequence). Trimming took 7 bases from V and 1 from J; bases not matched to a gene: 9. This CDR3 is CASIIRPSGGNTGELFF. The CDR3, as DNA: TGTGCCAGCATTATACGCCCTAGCGGGGGGAACACCGGGGAGCTGTTTTTT.

On this clone itself: This CDR3 is also generated by other DNA sequences in the sample. The V and J genes are TRBV4-1 and TRBJ1-5, with D maybe TRBD1 (5 bases). CDR3 length: 13 amino acids. V lost 4 bases to trimming and J lost 5 bases, with 9 bases between them. The germline V gene encodes CDR1 MGHRA and CDR2 YSYEKL. The CDR3 DNA follows: TGCGCCAGCAGCCGTCAGGGTCATCAGCCCCAGCATTTT. Protein product: CASSRQGHQPQHF.

V is TRBV28 and J is TRBJ2-7; no clear D gene. V was clipped by 5 bases and J by 5 bases, with 7 bases between them. The germline V gene encodes CDR1 MDHEN and CDR2 SYDVKM. The CDR3 loop spans 11 amino acids. CDR3 nucleotides: TGTGCCAGCAGTGTCACTAACGAGCAGTACTTC. Protein sequence: CASSVTNEQYF.

The chain couples TRBV6-1 to TRBJ2-7; 10 bases line up with TRBD1. The length of the CDR3 is 13 residues. With V trimmed by 6 bases and J by 8 bases, 7 bases remained unmatched. Germline V CDR1 and CDR2: MNHNS, SASEGT. The CDR3 sequence is CASSGGQGLKQYF. The CDR3 DNA reads TGTGCCAGCAGCGGGGGACAGGGGTTAAAGCAGTACTTC.

The CDR3 loop is CASSERDRGPSYEQYV. The CDR3 nucleotides read TGTGCCAGCAGTGAAAGAGACAGGGGACCTTCCTACGAGCAGTACGTC. V is TRBV6-1 and J is TRBJ2-7, with TRBD1 matching 8 bases. There are 16 residues in the CDR3. V shed 2 bases and J 1 base; nucleotides not matched to a gene: 7. Germline V gene data show CDR1 as MNHNS and CDR2 as SASEGT.

The V gene is TRBV4-1, the J gene TRBJ1-4, with 8 bases identical to TRBD1. V was pared by 6 bases and J by 5 bases, with 5 bases of the junction left unmatched. This CDR3 comprises 14 residues. Germline values: CDR1 MGHRA, CDR2 YSYEKL. The CDR3 coding sequence is TGCGCCAGCAGTATTACAGGGGGAAATGAAAAACTGTTTTTT. It specifies CASSITGGNEKLFF.

This clone was seen once. The chain links TRBV15 to TRBJ2-7, with TRBD1 matching over 8 bases. Germline assignment: CDR1 LNHNV and CDR2 YYDKDF (reference sequence). Trimming cost V 0 bases and J 3 bases; bases outside gene matches: 4. CDR3 length equals 15 residues. The CDR3 here is CATSRDRTGHYEQYV. CDR3 sequence (DNA): TGTGCCACCAGCAGAGATAGGACAGGGCACTACGAGCAGTACGTC.